One TCR beta chain is described in this entry. Its matching antigen is unknown. The data derive from a study of cytomegalovirus exposure and HLA in healthy donors. This CDR3 has 15 amino acids. Trimming left V 4 bases short and J 6 bases short, with 20 bases between. The V gene's germline CDR1 is SGHNT and CDR2 YYREEE (reference sequence). PCR primers comprised 60 Vbeta and 13 Jbeta primers. The table came from immunoSEQ multiplex PCR; TCRdb's copy has only in-frame clones and leaves some out. The data hold around 190,000 clones, with around 77% observed a single time. General study results and limits: A previous analysis found most TCR beta V segments productive roughly 90% or roughly 30% of the time.

The receptor's source is a man in his thirties or forties in good health and CMV-seronegative. Input material: PBMCs. J is TRBJ2-7 and V is TRBV5-4; D possibly corresponds to TRBD1 (6 bases). Written as DNA, the CDR3 is TGTGCCAGCAGCAACGACATACAGGGAACGGGCGAGCAGTACTTC. Residues: CASSNDIQGTGEQYF.